These 22 T cell receptor beta chains were sequenced from one sample in a study of human T cells and chemical hapten exposure. TCRdb reprocessed the RACE reads with MiXCR, giving one entry per CDR3 protein. The table records 85,000 to 100,000 distinct CDR3 sequences, around 12% of them present only once. The time point here: patch test 1, 2 weeks after DPC sensitization. Treatment described: therapeutic diphenylcyclopropenone sensitization with weekly scalp DPC. The sequenced sample was whole blood, obtained in connection with sensitization to the hapten diphenylcyclopropenone (DPC). Source of these receptors: a middle-aged woman with alopecia areata. Some clones in this sample may be carry-over from other donors' samples.

The V call is TRBV4-3, the J call TRBJ2-2; a weak D match, TRBD1 (6 bases). The length of the CDR3 is 16 residues. Trimming pared 3 bases from V and 2 bases from J, leaving 13 bases between. Germline V gene sequence: CDR1 LGHNA, CDR2 YSLEER. The CDR3 DNA is TGCGCCAGCAGCCATTCACAGGGATACAACACCGGGGAGCTGTTTTTT. It specifies CASSHSQGYNTGELFF.

This clonotype was observed at least ten times. The CDR3 DNA reads TGTGCCAGCAGCCAAGAGACGGCCTCTGGGGCCAACGTCCTGACTTTC. It yields the protein CASSQETASGANVLTF. The chain couples TRBV4-2 to TRBJ2-6; D ambiguous. CDR1 is LGHNA, CDR2 YNFKEQ, per germline. Trimming shortened V by 0 bases and J by 0 bases, and 6 bases separated the two germline ends. The CDR3 has 16 amino acids.

The J gene is TRBJ2-7, the V gene TRBV7-2; D possibly matches TRBD1 or TRBD2 (6 bases each). This CDR3 has 15 residues. V dropped 5 bases and J dropped 1 base, with 15 bases sitting between them. Germline CDR1 SGHTA, CDR2 FQGNSA. For the CDR3, the DNA is TGTGCCAGCAGCCGAGACCCGGGGGCATCCTACGAGCAGTACTTC. This translates into CASSRDPGASYEQYF.

This clonotype was detected a few times. The chain couples TRBV7-3 to TRBJ2-7, with 8 bases matching TRBD2. The germline CDR1 and CDR2 sequences are SGHTA and FQGTGA. V trimming: 5 bases; J trimming: 2 bases; junction bases outside the gene matches: 8. This CDR3 comprises 15 residues. CDR3 bases: TGTGCCAGCAGCCCCCAGACTAGCGCTGCCTACGAGCAGTACTTC. This translates into CASSPQTSAAYEQYF. Filled out from reference TRBV7-3 and TRBJ2-7, the complete variable domain reads GAGVSQTPSNKVTEKGKYVELRCDPISGHTALYWYRQSLGQGPEFLIYFQGTGAADDSGLPNDRFFAVRPEGSVSTLKIQRTERGDSAVYLCASSPQTSAAYEQYFGPGTRLTVT.

There are a few counts of this clonotype. V is TRBV11-2 and J is TRBJ1-1, with D uncertain. V was trimmed by 5 bases and J by 1 base, leaving 14 bases between them. CDR3 length: 15 amino acids. CDR1 and CDR2 (germline): SGHAT, FQNNGV. CDR3 amino acids: CASSLTPIENTEAFF. As DNA, the CDR3 is TGTGCCAGCAGCCTGACACCCATAGAGAACACTGAAGCTTTCTTT.

The chain has TRBV19 and TRBJ1-5; a weak D match, TRBD1 (6 bases). CDR1 is LNHDA and CDR2 is SQIVND in the germline V gene (reference sequence). This CDR3 is 17 amino acids long. Trimming cost V 3 bases and J 2 bases, with 17 bases left between them. The DNA of the CDR3 is TGTGCCAGTAGTATCAGGGGCCGGGGATCCGGCAATCAGCCCCAGCATTTT. It yields the protein CASSIRGRGSGNQPQHF.

This clonotype was observed a handful of times. The V and J genes are TRBV7-9 and TRBJ2-1, with D tentatively TRBD2 (7 bases). CDR3 size: 14 residues. Germline CDR1 is SEHNR and CDR2 is FQNEAQ (reference sequence). Trimming shortened V by 4 bases and J by 7 bases, and 14 bases separated the two germline ends. Written as DNA, the CDR3 is TGTGCCAGCAGCTGGGGGCAGGGAGGGAATGAGCAGTTCTTC. Protein: CASSWGQGGNEQFF.

This clonotype showed up just a few times. The CDR3 spells CASSLALAPYEQYF. CDR3 DNA: TGTGCCAGCAGCTTAGCTCTAGCGCCCTACGAGCAGTACTTC. This rearrangement joins TRBV7-9 to TRBJ2-7; perhaps TRBD2 as D (6 bases). Germline values: CDR1 SEHNR, CDR2 FQNEAQ (reference sequence). This CDR3 is built from 14 residues. The germline V and J ends were trimmed by 0 bases and 2 bases, with 8 bases remaining between them.

This sequence joins TRBV29-1 and TRBJ2-5; tentatively, D is TRBD1 or TRBD2 (5 bases each). There are 14 residues in the CDR3. CDR1 SQVTM and CDR2 ANQGSEA come from the germline V gene. The V gene lost 6 bases and the J gene lost 4 bases, with 18 bases spanning the gap. CDR3 amino acids: CSVATQGEGETQYF. DNA of the CDR3: TGCAGCGTCGCTACTCAGGGTGAGGGAGAGACCCAGTACTTC.

This clonotype came up a few times. The rearrangement joins TRBV5-5 to TRBJ1-5, with no clear D. The CDR3 contains 14 residues. The germline gives CDR1 SGHKS, CDR2 YYEKEE (reference sequence). V lost 2 bases to trimming and J lost 7 bases, with 13 bases between them. CDR3: CASSFGGLGQPQHF. CDR3 nucleotides: TGTGCCAGCAGCTTCGGCGGGCTCGGGCAGCCCCAGCATTTT.

In this sample, this clonotype turned up a few times. This chain connects TRBV7-9 to TRBJ1-4, with D perhaps matching TRBD1 (5 bases). V dropped 5 bases and J dropped 6 bases, with 13 bases sitting between them. Germline-derived CDR1 and CDR2 are SEHNR and FQNEAQ (reference sequence). This CDR3 is 14 amino acids long. This CDR3 reads CASSPGRDDEKLFF. The DNA of the CDR3 is TGTGCCAGCAGCCCGGGCAGGGACGATGAAAAACTGTTTTTT.

This clonotype has just a few counts. The chain employs TRBV12-3 or TRBV12-4 and TRBJ2-1; 11 nucleotides agree with TRBD2. Losses at the gene ends were 6 bases for V and 3 bases for J; bases not matched to a gene: 19. The CDR3 is 20 amino acids. The CDR3 protein is CASSLLNSPGLAARYNEQFF. In DNA, the CDR3 is TGTGCCAGCAGCCTCCTCAATTCCCCGGGACTAGCGGCCCGCTACAATGAGCAGTTCTTC.

This clonotype was counted a few times. The chain recombines TRBV7-9 with TRBJ2-3, with 7 bases identical to TRBD2. J lost 2 bases, V lost 3 bases, and 5 bases had no gene match. The CDR3 length is 15 residues. Germline-derived CDR1 and CDR2 are SEHNR and FQNEAQ (reference sequence). The chain's CDR3 is CASSLGGSTTDTQYF. In DNA, the CDR3 is TGTGCCAGCAGCTTGGGCGGGAGTACCACAGATACGCAGTATTTT.

On this clonotype: Since a much larger clone is just one base distant, this may be a read error. The CDR3 end shows no conserved phenylalanine or tryptophan, and so a read error is likely. The rearrangement uses TRBV19 and TRBJ2-5, with TRBD1 matching over 7 bases. The CDR3 is 12 residues long. Germline V CDR1 and CDR2: LNHDA, SQIVND (reference sequence). V gave up 10 bases and J gave up 5 bases; unmatched junction bases: 7. CDR3 sequence: CATQTGSETQYS. The CDR3 bases are TGTGCCACCCAGACAGGGTCCGAGACCCAGTACTCC.

This clonotype was detected a few times. CDR3 nucleotide sequence: TGCAGCGTTAGTCAAGGACAGGGCCGATCCTACGAGCAGTACTTC. Its translation is CSVSQGQGRSYEQYF. The chain employs TRBV29-1 and TRBJ2-7; TRBD1 matches 8 bases. Germline-derived CDR1 and CDR2 are SQVTM and ANQGSEA. V dropped 5 bases and J dropped 1; count of bases not matched to a gene: 10. The CDR3 runs to 15 residues.

This clonotype was seen once. This rearrangement joins TRBV7-2 to TRBJ2-3; D gene uncertain. The CDR3 covers 11 residues. V lost 6 bases to trimming and J lost 6 bases, with 7 bases between them. CDR1 and CDR2 from the germline V gene are SGHTA and FQGNSA. This chain's CDR3 is CASRRHDTQYF. For the CDR3, the DNA is TGTGCCAGCAGGCGTCACGATACGCAGTATTTT.

This clonotype was counted many times. The gene calls are TRBV6-5 and TRBJ1-1; a possible D gene is TRBD1 (5 bases). Between the trimmed V and J ends, which lost 4 bases and 0 bases, there was a span of 12 bases. The CDR3 has 15 residues. The V gene's germline CDR1 is MNHEY and CDR2 SVGAGI. CDR3 nucleotides: TGTGCCAGCAGTTTTCGGGCAGGGCTGAACACTGAAGCTTTCTTT. As protein: CASSFRAGLNTEAFF.

The chain couples TRBV6-6 to TRBJ1-1, with 8 nucleotides matching TRBD1. From germline, CDR1 is MNHNY and CDR2 SVGAGI (reference sequence). J was trimmed by 0 bases and V by 5 bases; bases with no gene match: 8. This CDR3 is built from 16 residues. The CDR3 loop is CASSKARGHMNTEAFF. CDR3 coding DNA: TGTGCCAGCAGTAAGGCCAGGGGGCACATGAACACTGAAGCTTTCTTT.

The chain is built from TRBV2 and TRBJ1-6, with D possibly being TRBD1 (6 bases). This CDR3 region has 14 residues. V lost 4 bases and J lost 4, with 8 bases in between. Germline CDR1 SNHLY, CDR2 FYNNEI. CDR3 sequence (DNA): TGTGCCAGCAGTGGGACAGCTTATAATTCACCCCTCCACTTT. It is translated as CASSGTAYNSPLHF.

This chain joins TRBV6-2 or TRBV6-3 and TRBJ2-5; 10 nucleotides match TRBD2. V was pared by 4 bases and J by 3 bases, with 5 bases of the junction left unmatched. Germline CDR1 is MNHEY and CDR2 is SVGEGT. This CDR3 spans 15 amino acids. The CDR3 DNA reads TGTGCCAGCAGTTCCACTAGCGGGAATAAAGAGACCCAGTACTTC. Its protein is CASSSTSGNKETQYF.

A note on this clonotype: A single base separates this from a much larger clone, so it may be a read error. The J gene is TRBJ2-2, the V gene TRBV24-1; perhaps TRBD2 as D (5 bases). CDR1 KGHDR and CDR2 SFDVKD come from the germline V gene. There are 16 residues in the CDR3. This CDR3 is CATSDFRGLSTRELFF. The CDR3 region has the DNA TGTGCCACCAGTGATTTCCGGGGTTTGAGCACCAGGGAGCTGTTTTTT.

This clonotype was found many times. The genes are TRBV4-2 and TRBJ1-2; D remains unclear. The V end was cut by 0 bases, the J end by 2 bases, with 7 bases between. The CDR3 has 14 amino acids. Looked up from germline, CDR1 is LGHNA and CDR2 is YNFKEQ. CDR3 nucleotides: TGTGCCAGCAGCCAAGATAGGGTAAACTATGGCTACACCTTC. Amino acid sequence: CASSQDRVNYGYTF.